The next 23 T cell receptor beta chains were all read from a single sample in a study of cytomegalovirus exposure and HLA in healthy donors (dated by TCRdb to the late 2010s). Libraries were constructed by the immunoSEQ multiplex PCR assay. For the multiplex PCR, a mixture combining 60 forward primers for TCR Vbeta segments and 13 reverse primers for TCR Jbeta segments was used. TCRdb took this table from immuneACCESS and kept in-frame rearrangements with V and J called. Such tables lack part of the clones; where checked against another copy, unresolved V genes explain under half of the gap, and the rest is unexplained. The sample records roughly 120,000 clones, 75% to 85% of which are singletons. The ten largest clones represent around 11% of the sample. Sequencing used PBMCs. These TCRs come from a male donor in good health and CMV-seropositive.

The chain employs TRBV7-2 and TRBJ2-5; 14 bases match TRBD2. Germline V gene data show CDR1 as SGHTA and CDR2 as FQGNSA. V lost 3 bases and J lost 5; bases outside the gene matches: 5. This CDR3 contains 16 residues. CDR3 sequence reads: CASSLGLAGAGETQYF. DNA of the CDR3: TGTGCCAGCAGCTTGGGACTAGCGGGAGCCGGTGAGACCCAGTACTTC.

V gene TRBV29-1 combines with J gene TRBJ2-4; no clear D gene. The V gene's germline CDR1 is SQVTM and CDR2 ANQGSEA. The CDR3 runs 13 residues. V was clipped by 3 bases and J by 0 bases, with 6 bases between them. CDR3 sequence: CSVERVAKNIQYF. The CDR3 DNA is TGCAGCGTTGAGAGAGTAGCCAAAAACATTCAGTACTTC.

J is TRBJ1-5 and V is TRBV7-9, with D possibly TRBD1 on 6 matching bases. The CDR3 sequence is 13 residues long. Trimming took 3 bases from V and 5 from J, leaving 8 bases between them. CDR1 is SEHNR, CDR2 FQNEAQ, per germline (reference sequence). Here the CDR3 reads CASSLGAYQPQHF. CDR3 bases: TGTGCCAGCAGCTTGGGGGCGTATCAGCCCCAGCATTTT.

This rearrangement joins TRBV18 to TRBJ2-1; TRBD1 is a possible D gene (7 bases). This CDR3 comprises 15 residues. CDR1 is KGHSH, CDR2 LQKENI, per germline. Trimming left V 6 bases short and J 10 bases short, with 22 bases between. CDR3 residues: CASSPSGGSQREQFF. Here the CDR3 DNA reads TGTGCCAGCTCCCCATCAGGGGGGAGCCAGAGGGAGCAGTTCTTC. Complete variable domain (other parts from reference TRBV18 and TRBJ2-1): NAGVMQNPRHLVRRRGQEARLRCSPMKGHSHVYWYRQLPEEGLKFMVYLQKENIIDESGMPKERFSAEFPKEGPSILRIQQVVRGDSAAYFCASSPSGGSQREQFFGPGTRLTVL.

This clone was counted only a few times. The gene calls are TRBV7-2 and TRBJ2-7, with TRBD2 identical over 8 bases. Trimming removed 1 base from V and 5 bases from J; junction bases left unmatched: 4. CDR1 is SGHTA and CDR2 is FQGNSA in the germline V gene. This CDR3 contains 14 residues. CDR3: CASSLDGRANEQYF. DNA for the CDR3: TGTGCCAGCAGCTTAGACGGGAGGGCTAACGAGCAGTACTTC.

This sequence joins TRBV28 and TRBJ1-2; maybe TRBD1 (6 bases). The V gene's germline CDR1 is MDHEN and CDR2 SYDVKM. Trimming stripped 5 bases from V and 5 bases from J, with 15 bases between. The CDR3 is 14 amino acids. The CDR3 here is CASSADSRFYGYTF. The DNA for the CDR3 is TGTGCCAGCAGTGCGGACAGTCGCTTTTATGGCTACACCTTC.

The rearrangement uses TRBV4-3 and TRBJ2-7; no clear D gene. V lost 0 bases to trimming and J lost 2 bases, with 17 bases between them. Per the germline V gene, CDR1 is LGHNA and CDR2 is YSLEER. The CDR3 is made up of 17 amino acids. Here the CDR3 reads CASSQEFEPISTYEQYF. CDR3 in DNA: TGCGCCAGCAGCCAAGAGTTCGAGCCGATTTCTACCTACGAGCAGTACTTC.

J is TRBJ2-5 and V is TRBV19; D is perhaps TRBD1 (6 bases). The CDR3 extends over 14 amino acids. V lost 1 base and J lost 3, with 9 bases in between. Per germline, CDR1 LNHDA and CDR2 SQIVND (reference sequence). The CDR3 loop reads CASSIGGGKETQYF. CDR3 sequence (DNA): TGTGCCAGTAGTATAGGAGGGGGAAAAGAGACCCAGTACTTC.

The gene calls are TRBV6-1 and TRBJ2-7; tentatively, D is TRBD2 (6 bases). V was trimmed by 7 bases and J by 4 bases, leaving 17 bases between them. The CDR3 is 14 amino acids. Per germline, CDR1 MNHNS and CDR2 SASEGT. The CDR3 sequence: CASKNRRGWYEQYF. The DNA of the CDR3 is TGTGCCAGCAAAAACCGGCGGGGATGGTACGAGCAGTACTTC.

Worth noting for this clone: A read error may produce the germline difference seen at one junction end. This sequence joins TRBV11-2 and TRBJ2-6, with D maybe TRBD2 (7 bases). CDR3 length: 16 residues. Germline V gene data show CDR1 as SGHAT and CDR2 as FQNNGV. CDR3 nucleotides: TGTGCCAGCAGCTTAGATTCAGGGGCGGGGGCCAACGGCCTGACTTTC. Translating gives CASSLDSGAGANGLTF.

The J gene is TRBJ2-2, the V gene TRBV29-1, with a weak D call TRBD2 (5 bases). Germline CDR1 reads SQVTM; CDR2 reads ANQGSEA. Deletions cut 4 bases from V and 5 bases from J, with 5 bases between. This CDR3 contains 11 residues. In nucleotides, the CDR3 is TGCAGCGTTGCGGGGACCGGGGAGCTGTTTTTT. This sequence encodes CSVAGTGELFF.

The rearrangement uses TRBV5-1 and TRBJ2-7; TRBD2 aligns across 10 bases. The CDR3 consists of 16 residues. Trimming cost V 1 base and J 0 bases; bases outside gene matches: 4. The germline gives CDR1 SGHRS, CDR2 YFSETQ. CDR3 nucleotide sequence: TGCGCCAGCAGCTTGCGGACTAGCGGAGCCTCCTACGAGCAGTACTTC. This gives the protein CASSLRTSGASYEQYF.

The chain has TRBV7-9 and TRBJ1-5; 7 positions agree with TRBD1. Trimming took 1 base from V and 7 from J; bases not matched to a gene: 4. Germline V lookup: CDR1 SEHNR, CDR2 FQNEAQ (reference sequence). CDR3 length: 14 amino acids. The CDR3 is CASSLGGGEQPQHF. In DNA, the CDR3 is TGTGCCAGCAGCTTAGGAGGGGGCGAGCAGCCCCAGCATTTT. Filled out from reference TRBV7-9 and TRBJ1-5, the complete variable domain reads DTGVSQNPRHKITKRGQNVTFRCDPISEHNRLYWYRQTLGQGPEFLTYFQNEAQLEKSRLLSDRFSAERPKGSFSTLEIQRTEQGDSAMYLCASSLGGGEQPQHFGDGTRLSIL.

The chain employs TRBV28 and TRBJ2-5; 9 bases are a match to TRBD1. The CDR3 contains 14 residues. The germline CDR1 and CDR2 sequences are MDHEN and SYDVKM. The junction had 2 bases not matched to a gene; V was cut back by 3 bases and J by 3 bases. As DNA, the CDR3 is TGTGCCAGCAGTTTCCGGACAGGGGAAGAGACCCAGTACTTC. Its translation: CASSFRTGEETQYF. Drawing the rest from reference TRBV28 and TRBJ2-5, the complete variable domain is DVKVTQSSRYLVKRTGEKVFLECVQDMDHENMFWYRQDPGLGLRLIYFSYDVKMKEKGDIPEGYSVSREKKERFSLILESASTNQTSMYLCASSFRTGEETQYFGPGTRLLVL.

V usage is TRBV29-1 and J usage is TRBJ2-7; TRBD1 might be the D (6 bases). The CDR3 loop spans 11 amino acids. Germline lookup yields CDR1 SQVTM and CDR2 ANQGSEA. V was shortened by 5 bases and J by 5 bases, with 10 bases between the two germline ends. The CDR3 DNA reads TGCAGCGTTTTCAGGGGCCACGAGCAGTACTTC. Translated: CSVFRGHEQYF.

The V gene is TRBV7-9, the J gene TRBJ2-7; TRBD1 agrees at 9 bases. CDR1 is SEHNR, CDR2 FQNEAQ, per germline (reference sequence). Germline trimming cut 3 bases from V and 4 bases from J; bases unmatched to any gene: 7. The CDR3 is 15 residues long. DNA for the CDR3: TGTGCCAGCAGCTTTCGGACAGGGGCACTGTACGAGCAGTACTTC. This translates into CASSFRTGALYEQYF.

This chain uses TRBV19 with TRBJ1-2, with 10 bases that match TRBD1. V lost 10 bases and J lost 8; bases outside the gene matches: 10. CDR1 is LNHDA, CDR2 SQIVND, per germline (reference sequence). The CDR3 runs 13 residues. The CDR3 spells CATRKGQGLGYTF. CDR3 DNA: TGTGCCACCCGTAAGGGACAGGGGCTGGGCTACACCTTC.

The CDR3 DNA reads TGTGCCAGCAGCTTTCACGGGGGAGAGCAGTTCTTC. Its translation is CASSFHGGEQFF. The rearrangement joins TRBV7-3 to TRBJ2-1; TRBD2 is a possible D gene (6 bases). CDR3 size: 12 residues. Germline CDR1 SGHTA, CDR2 FQGTGA. The germline V and J ends were trimmed by 3 bases and 10 bases, with 10 bases remaining between them.

This clone was seen only a few times. The chain uses TRBV6-1 and TRBJ2-7; 7 nucleotides agree with TRBD1. The CDR3 consists of 15 residues. V shed 2 bases and J 9 bases; nucleotides not matched to a gene: 13. Germline V gives CDR1 MNHNS, CDR2 SASEGT. The CDR3 region has the DNA TGTGCCAGCAGTGAAACCGGGACAGCAATTAACTTGCAGTACTTC. Translation gives CASSETGTAINLQYF.

This clone showed up just a few times. The rearrangement joins TRBV5-1 to TRBJ1-4; 7 nucleotides match TRBD1. Per germline, CDR1 SGHRS and CDR2 YFSETQ. CDR3 length equals 14 residues. Trimming at V came to 4 bases and at J to 7 bases, leaving 7 bases not matched to a gene. The CDR3 protein is CASSRTGVSEKLFF. CDR3 nucleotide sequence: TGCGCCAGCAGCCGAACAGGGGTTTCTGAAAAACTGTTTTTT.

This sequence joins TRBV7-9 and TRBJ2-5; D ambiguous. The end of the DNA is better explained by TRBJ2-7, so the J call may be wrong. Germline lookup yields CDR1 SEHNR and CDR2 FQNEAQ (reference sequence). This CDR3 contains 15 residues. The CDR3 nucleotides are TGTGCCAGCAGCCCCCGGCTGGCGGAAACCTACGAGCAGTACTTC. This encodes CASSPRLAETYEQYF.

This sequence joins TRBV5-4 and TRBJ2-7; 7 nucleotides align to TRBD1. CDR1 is SGHNT, CDR2 YYREEE, per germline (reference sequence). The CDR3 has 15 amino acids. Trimming removed 4 bases from V and 3 bases from J; junction bases left unmatched: 10. DNA for the CDR3: TGTGCCAGCAGCGACAACAGGGGAAGGAGCTACGAGCAGTACTTC. It specifies CASSDNRGRSYEQYF.

The gene calls are TRBV5-5 and TRBJ2-7; 13 bases fit TRBD2. With V trimmed by 4 bases and J by 2 bases, 3 bases remained unmatched. The CDR3 is 15 amino acids. The germline V gene has CDR1 SGHKS and CDR2 YYEKEE (reference sequence). Here the CDR3 reads CASSLGLAGAYEQYF. CDR3 sequence (DNA): TGTGCCAGCAGCCTCGGACTAGCGGGAGCCTACGAGCAGTACTTC. The variable domain in full, with the rest retrieved from reference TRBV5-5 and TRBJ2-7, is DAGVTQSPTHLIKTRGQQVTLRCSPISGHKSVSWYQQVLGQGPQFIFQYYEKEERGRGNFPDRFSARQFPNYSSELNVNALLLGDSALYLCASSLGLAGAYEQYFGPGTRLTVT.